One sample yielded the 16 T cell receptor beta chains listed below, sequenced in a study of post-analysis software for immune sequencing data. Notes on the study in general: Five or six TRBV segments, TRBV5-6, TRBV5-1 and TRBV20-1 among them, were found more frequent in patients than controls.

Unique molecular identifiers tagged the TCR beta cDNA libraries. TCRdb redid the calling of the PCR reads with MiXCR, one entry per CDR3 protein. Altogether 700,000 to 900,000 distinct CDR3 sequences are present, more than 45% being singletons, with the ten largest covering approximately 4.4%. These receptors lack a known antigen. Specimen: blood. Source of these receptors: a girl aged 10-17 years with multiple sclerosis.

J is TRBJ2-7 and V is TRBV9; possibly TRBD1 or TRBD2 for D (5 bases each). CDR1 SGDLS and CDR2 YYNGEE come from the germline V gene. V was clipped by 0 bases and J by 0 bases, with 19 bases between them. The CDR3 length is 18 residues. The CDR3 region has the DNA TGTGCCAGCAGCGTAGCCGACATCGGGACGGTGAGCTCCTACGAGCAGTACTTC. Its translation: CASSVADIGTVSSYEQYF.

Only a few counts were recorded for this clonotype. The chain combines TRBV27 with TRBJ2-7; the D call may be TRBD1 or TRBD2 (6 bases each). The CDR3 is 13 residues long. Between the trimmed V and J ends, which lost 5 bases and 6 bases, there was a span of 14 bases. CDR1 is MNHEY and CDR2 is SMNVEV in the germline V gene (reference sequence). The CDR3 is CASSQGGTREQYF. The CDR3 bases are TGTGCCAGCAGTCAAGGGGGGACTCGCGAGCAGTACTTC.

V gene TRBV29-1 combines with J gene TRBJ2-3; D possibly uses TRBD1 or TRBD2 (5 bases each). The V end lost 0 bases, the J end lost 3 bases, and 25 bases lay between the germline ends. Germline assignment: CDR1 SQVTM and CDR2 ANQGSEA. This CDR3 comprises 19 residues. The DNA of the CDR3 is TGCAGCGTTGAAGATCTAGAGGGGACGACGACGTTTGTGACAGATACGCAGTATTTT. Its translation: CSVEDLEGTTTFVTDTQYF.

The V gene is TRBV28, the J gene TRBJ2-3, with D perhaps matching TRBD1 (6 bases). V was clipped by 6 bases and J by 2 bases, with 15 bases between them. CDR1 is MDHEN, CDR2 SYDVKM, per germline. This CDR3 contains 15 residues. As DNA, the CDR3 is TGTGCCAGCAGATTCTTGGACAGAACCACAGATACGCAGTATTTT. Translated: CASRFLDRTTDTQYF.

The genes are TRBV28 and TRBJ2-1; 7 bases match TRBD1. CDR1 MDHEN and CDR2 SYDVKM come from the germline V gene. V lost 7 bases, J lost 5 bases, and 5 bases stayed unmatched. The CDR3 consists of 13 residues. CDR3 protein: CASNVDRDNEQFF. CDR3 in DNA: TGTGCCAGCAACGTAGACAGGGACAATGAGCAGTTCTTC.

Only one count was recorded for this clonotype. This rearrangement joins TRBV20-1 to TRBJ2-1; 8 bases fit TRBD2. J gave up 10 bases and V 2 bases, and 7 bases lay outside the gene matches. Germline-derived CDR1 and CDR2 are DFQATT and SNEGSKA (reference sequence). The CDR3 has 13 residues. The CDR3 bases are TGCAGTGCTAGACCCCGGGGGGGGACAGAGCAGTTCTTC. Protein product: CSARPRGGTEQFF.

The chain employs TRBV14 and TRBJ2-7, with D perhaps matching TRBD1 (6 bases). V was trimmed by 4 bases and J by 5 bases, leaving 15 bases between them. Germline loops: CDR1 SGHDN, CDR2 FVKESK. The CDR3 has 14 amino acids. The CDR3 reads CASSPFHRADEQYF. The CDR3 coding sequence is TGTGCCAGCAGCCCCTTCCACAGGGCCGACGAGCAGTACTTC.

The rearrangement joins TRBV5-6 to TRBJ1-5; D might be TRBD1 (6 bases). V was clipped by 4 bases and J by 4 bases, with 21 bases between them. The CDR3 loop spans 17 amino acids. Germline V gene sequence: CDR1 SGHDT, CDR2 YYEEEE. The CDR3 is CASSPGGARGSNQPQHF. The CDR3 nucleotides are TGTGCCAGCAGCCCGGGGGGCGCAAGGGGATCAAATCAGCCCCAGCATTTT.

This rearrangement joins TRBV10-3 to TRBJ2-1, with a weak D call TRBD2 (5 bases). Deletions cut 0 bases from V and 0 bases from J, with 18 bases between. The CDR3 totals 19 residues. Germline V gene sequence: CDR1 ENHRY, CDR2 SYGVKD. The CDR3 region has the DNA TGTGCCATCAGTGAGTCCGACGATCTGGAGGAAAGCTCCTACAATGAGCAGTTCTTC. Its protein product is CAISESDDLEESSYNEQFF.

A few counts support this clonotype. This chain uses TRBV14 with TRBJ2-4; 12 positions agree with TRBD2. The end of the DNA is better explained by TRBJ2-7, so the J call may be wrong. CDR3 size: 18 residues. Germline values: CDR1 SGHDN, CDR2 FVKESK. Written as DNA, the CDR3 is TGTGCCAGCAGCCAAGATGGGGCTAGCGGGAGGGCCCGCTACGAGCAGTACTTC. This codes for CASSQDGASGRARYEQYF.

The chain couples TRBV7-8 to TRBJ2-7; D uncertain. This CDR3 region has 15 residues. Trimming took off 0 bases at V and 1 base at J, with 10 bases between the two ends. CDR1 is SGHVS and CDR2 is FQNEAQ in the germline V gene. The CDR3 DNA is TGTGCCAGCAGCTTAGCGGCGTCTTTTTCCTACGAGCAGTACTTC. This sequence encodes CASSLAASFSYEQYF.

The chain links TRBV12-3 or TRBV12-4 to TRBJ1-4; 8 bases line up with TRBD1. Trimming cost V 5 bases and J 7 bases; bases outside gene matches: 9. The CDR3 is 15 residues long. This chain's CDR3 is CASSPTDRVGEKLFF. CDR3 bases: TGTGCCAGCAGTCCGACGGACAGGGTTGGTGAAAAACTGTTTTTT.

The CDR3 loop is CSARVSGRFNEQYF. The CDR3 DNA reads as TGCAGTGCTAGAGTTAGCGGGAGATTCAACGAGCAGTACTTC. This rearrangement joins TRBV20-1 to TRBJ2-7; TRBD2 matches at 9 bases. This CDR3 spans 14 amino acids. Unmatched junction bases numbered 6, after V lost 1 base and J lost 5 bases. Per the germline V gene, CDR1 is DFQATT and CDR2 is SNEGSKA (reference sequence).

This clonotype was counted only a few times. The chain employs TRBV27 and TRBJ2-1, with 13 bases fitting TRBD2. The V gene's germline CDR1 is MNHEY and CDR2 SMNVEV (reference sequence). The CDR3 totals 15 residues. With V trimmed by 7 bases and J by 4 bases, 4 bases remained unmatched. The CDR3 sequence: CASKPGLAGYNEQFF. The CDR3 bases are TGTGCCAGCAAACCGGGACTAGCGGGGTACAATGAGCAGTTCTTC.

The chain recombines TRBV10-3 with TRBJ2-5; 7 bases are a match to TRBD1. The CDR3 has 13 amino acids. The germline CDR1 and CDR2 sequences are ENHRY and SYGVKD. V gave up 9 bases and J gave up 3 bases; unmatched junction bases: 7. CDR3 residues: CAIATGTEETQYF. The CDR3 bases are TGTGCCATAGCCACCGGGACAGAAGAGACCCAGTACTTC.

This chain joins TRBV20-1 and TRBJ2-4, with 8 bases fitting TRBD1. The DNA end is a closer match to TRBJ2-7, so the J assignment may be wrong. CDR3 length: 14 residues. CDR1 and CDR2 from the germline V gene are DFQATT and SNEGSKA (reference sequence). Here the CDR3 reads CSANPMGQVNEQYF. For the CDR3, the DNA is TGCAGTGCTAACCCCATGGGACAGGTCAACGAGCAGTACTTC.